This T cell receptor (beta chain) was obtained from a study of OX40 agonist ivuxolimab in advanced cancers. The assay was immunoSEQ multiplex PCR, and TCRdb's table has in-frame clones only and misses some. The repertoire holds some 89,000 clones, with approximately 79% as singletons. Trimming cost V 3 bases and J 11 bases, with 13 bases left between them. The germline V gene has CDR1 DFQATT and CDR2 SNEGSKA (reference sequence). This CDR3 is 11 amino acids long. The genes are TRBV20-1 and TRBJ1-1; D unclear. Here the sequenced sample was CD4+ or CD8+ T cells sorted from blood, taken in a trial of the OX40 agonist ivuxolimab. This receptor was identified in an adult with an advanced solid tumor such as melanoma, head and neck, liver or kidney cancer. The CDR3 bases are TGCAGTGCTAGTCAGGAAATTTCGGCTTTCTTT. This encodes CSASQEISAFF.